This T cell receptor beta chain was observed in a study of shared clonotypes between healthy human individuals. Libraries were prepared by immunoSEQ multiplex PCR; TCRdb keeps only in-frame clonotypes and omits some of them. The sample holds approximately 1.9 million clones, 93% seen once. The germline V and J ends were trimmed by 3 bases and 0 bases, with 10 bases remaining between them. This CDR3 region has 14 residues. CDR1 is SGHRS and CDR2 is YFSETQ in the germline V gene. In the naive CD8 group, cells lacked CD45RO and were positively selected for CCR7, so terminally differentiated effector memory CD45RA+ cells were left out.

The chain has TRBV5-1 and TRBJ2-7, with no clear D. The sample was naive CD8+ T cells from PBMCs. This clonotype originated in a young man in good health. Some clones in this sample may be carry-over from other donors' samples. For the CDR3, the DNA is TGCGCCAGCAGCTCGTGGACGGGCTCCTACGAGCAGTACTTC. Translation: CASSSWTGSYEQYF.